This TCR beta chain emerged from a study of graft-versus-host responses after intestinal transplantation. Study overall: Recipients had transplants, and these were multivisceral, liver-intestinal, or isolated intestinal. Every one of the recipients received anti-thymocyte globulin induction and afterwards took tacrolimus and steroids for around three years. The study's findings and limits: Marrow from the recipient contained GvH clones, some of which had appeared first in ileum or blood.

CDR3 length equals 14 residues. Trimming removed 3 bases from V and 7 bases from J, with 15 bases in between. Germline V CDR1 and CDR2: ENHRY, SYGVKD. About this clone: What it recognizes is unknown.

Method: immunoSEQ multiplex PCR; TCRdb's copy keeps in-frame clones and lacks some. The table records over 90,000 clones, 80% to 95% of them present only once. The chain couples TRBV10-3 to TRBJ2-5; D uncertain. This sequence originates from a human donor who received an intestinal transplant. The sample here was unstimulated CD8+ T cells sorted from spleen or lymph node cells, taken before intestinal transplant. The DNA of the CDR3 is TGTGCCATCAGTGACCCGATGGGATATTCGACCCAGTACTTC. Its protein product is CAISDPMGYSTQYF.